The rows below give T cell receptor beta chains drawn from one sample of a study of spatial heterogeneity in lung cancer. TCRdb re-analysed the 5' RACE reads in MiXCR, keeping a single row per CDR3 protein. The repertoire consists of roughly 10,000 distinct CDR3 sequences, with 5.5% to 7% occurring once and the leading ten covering 25% to 35%. The input for sequencing was PBMCs, taken at surgery. The receptors originated from a male donor with early-stage non-small cell lung cancer. Both conserved end residues are part of each CDR3. A D gene is named only where the DNA matches it firmly. Expanded clones get a size class; other rows say once, few or many, or leave the size out.

size,D,length,J,V,CDR3,DNA
many,TRBD2,16,TRBJ2-5,TRBV20-1,CSGSGGDVLYQETQYF,TGCAGTGGAAGCGGGGGGGACGTATTGTACCAAGAGACCCAGTACTTC
many,NA,15,TRBJ2-6,TRBV12-3/TRBV12-4,CASSFKSSGANVLTF,TGTGCCAGCAGTTTTAAAAGCTCTGGGGCCAACGTCCTGACTTTC
many,TRBD2,15,TRBJ2-6,TRBV19,CASTGLALGANVLTF,TGTGCCAGTACCGGACTAGCTCTTGGGGCCAACGTCCTGACTTTC
many,TRBD1,14,TRBJ2-2,TRBV20-1,CSAGRTGGIGELFF,TGCAGTGCTGGTCGGACAGGGGGCATCGGGGAGCTGTTTTTT
medium-sized,NA,12,TRBJ2-7,TRBV10-3,CAISERGYEQYF,TGTGCCATCAGTGAAAGAGGGTACGAGCAGTACTTC
few,TRBD2,13,TRBJ2-3,TRBV20-1,CSGKGLSIDTQYF,TGCAGTGGCAAGGGACTAAGTATAGATACGCAGTATTTT
many,TRBD2,15,TRBJ2-3,TRBV27,CASSTGLASTDTQYF,TGTGCCAGCAGTACGGGACTAGCAAGCACAGATACGCAGTATTTT
many,TRBD2,16,TRBJ2-7,TRBV27,CASENRTGLARYEQYF,TGTGCCAGCGAAAACCGGACGGGACTAGCGCGGTACGAGCAGTACTTC
few,TRBD2,14,TRBJ2-7,TRBV7-6,CVSSLRRGAYEQYF,TGTGTCAGCAGCTTGAGGCGGGGGGCCTACGAGCAGTACTTC
NA,NA,15,TRBJ2-7,TRBV20-1,CSARDWLGSSYEQYF,TGCAGTGCTAGAGATTGGTTGGGGAGCTCCTACGAGCAGTACTTC
many,NA,15,TRBJ2-5,TRBV6-5,CASSYNGVPQETQYF,TGTGCCAGCAGTTATAACGGGGTCCCCCAAGAGACCCAGTACTTC
few,TRBD2,14,TRBJ2-1,TRBV20-1,CSAKPPSGKNEQFF,TGCAGTGCCAAACCCCCTAGCGGGAAGAATGAGCAGTTCTTC
many,NA,11,TRBJ1-2,TRBV7-9,CASTRVRGYTF,TGTGCCAGCACCCGGGTCAGGGGCTACACCTTC
many,TRBD1,15,TRBJ2-2,TRBV4-1,CASSPINRGTGELFF,TGCGCCAGCAGTCCTATTAACAGGGGAACCGGGGAGCTGTTTTTT
many,TRBD2,14,TRBJ2-5,TRBV12-3/TRBV12-4,CASRPTSGGETQYF,TGTGCCAGCAGACCTACTAGCGGGGGAGAGACCCAGTACTTC
many,TRBD1,15,TRBJ2-2,TRBV27,CASSSRDRATGELFF,TGTGCCAGCAGTTCCCGGGACAGGGCTACCGGGGAGCTGTTTTTT
NA,TRBD2,17,TRBJ2-6,TRBV28,CASRPQAGLSGANVLTF,TGTGCCAGCCGCCCCCAAGCGGGATTGTCTGGGGCCAACGTCCTGACTTTC
NA,NA,14,TRBJ1-1,TRBV5-1,CASMGTPANTEAFF,TGCGCCAGCATGGGGACACCCGCGAACACTGAAGCTTTCTTT
medium-sized,TRBD2,15,TRBJ2-5,TRBV4-2,CASSQDRGGHETQYF,TGTGCCAGCAGCCAAGACCGGGGGGGCCACGAGACCCAGTACTTC
NA,NA,16,TRBJ2-7,TRBV12-3/TRBV12-4,CASSLSNLGFYYEQYF,TGTGCCAGCAGTTTGTCCAATTTAGGGTTCTACTACGAGCAGTACTTC
NA,NA,15,TRBJ1-1,TRBV20-1,CSAQTGGAPNTEAFF,TGCAGTGCGCAGACGGGAGGGGCCCCGAACACTGAAGCTTTCTTT
many,NA,15,TRBJ2-3,TRBV6-4,CASSDSPGDTDTQYF,TGTGCCAGCAGTGACTCCCCAGGGGATACAGATACGCAGTATTTT
few,NA,15,TRBJ2-3,TRBV7-2,CASSLAGVSTDTQYF,TGTGCCAGCAGCTTAGCGGGAGTGAGCACAGATACGCAGTATTTT
many,NA,14,TRBJ1-1,TRBV7-8,CASSFGGKNTEAFF,TGTGCCAGCAGCTTTGGGGGTAAAAACACTGAAGCTTTCTTT
many,NA,13,TRBJ2-7,TRBV3-1,CASSQARAYEQYF,TGTGCCAGCAGCCAAGCTAGGGCCTACGAGCAGTACTTC
many,NA,14,TRBJ2-5,TRBV5-4,CATQSGLARETQYF,TGTGCCACACAGAGTGGGCTAGCGCGGGAGACCCAGTACTTC
many,NA,13,TRBJ1-1,TRBV3-1,CASSQGANTEAFF,TGTGCCAGCAGCCAAGGGGCCAACACTGAAGCTTTCTTT
many,NA,15,TRBJ2-5,TRBV20-1,CSATPQGDLQETQYF,TGCAGTGCCACCCCACAAGGGGACCTCCAAGAGACCCAGTACTTC
medium-sized,NA,17,TRBJ2-1,TRBV5-5,CASSPLRASSSYNEQFF,TGTGCCAGCAGCCCCTTGAGGGCCTCGAGCTCCTACAATGAGCAGTTCTTC
medium-sized,NA,14,TRBJ2-3,TRBV7-2,CASSLLVSTDTQYF,TGTGCCAGCAGCTTACTAGTCAGCACAGATACGCAGTATTTT
many,NA,13,TRBJ2-7,TRBV6-2/TRBV6-3,CASSRTQGYEQYF,TGTGCCAGCAGTAGAACCCAGGGATACGAGCAGTACTTC
many,TRBD2,16,TRBJ2-1,TRBV6-1,CASSEAGGGSYNEQFF,TGTGCCAGCAGTGAAGCGGGCGGGGGGTCTTACAATGAGCAGTTCTTC
many,NA,14,TRBJ1-5,TRBV10-3,CAISGSGGDQPQHF,TGTGCCATCAGTGGCTCGGGAGGAGATCAGCCCCAGCATTTT
many,NA,12,TRBJ1-6,TRBV28,CASSQEDSPLHF,TGTGCCAGCAGCCAGGAAGATTCACCCCTCCACTTT
few,TRBD2,20,TRBJ2-3,TRBV12-3/TRBV12-4,CASSLRGGGAATSSTDTQYF,TGTGCCAGCAGTTTAAGAGGCGGGGGGGCGGCAACTTCTAGCACAGATACGCAGTATTTT
NA,NA,15,TRBJ2-1,TRBV28,CASSSDSSSYNEQFF,TGTGCCAGCAGTTCCGACAGCAGCTCCTACAATGAGCAGTTCTTC
many,NA,12,TRBJ1-1,TRBV5-1,CASSSLGTEAFF,TGCGCCAGCAGCTCTCTGGGGACTGAAGCTTTCTTT